This T cell receptor beta chain was recorded in a study of shared clonotypes between healthy human individuals. The CDR3 has 16 residues. Germline V lookup: CDR1 SSHAT, CDR2 FNYEAQ (reference sequence). A note on this clone: The germline gene is not matched at one end of the junction; a read error may be the cause.

Per the original data handling: For the immunoSEQ data, sequences were junction-only without quality scores, so filtering differed. The assay was immunoSEQ multiplex PCR, and TCRdb's table has in-frame clones only and misses some. The DNA gave D and trimming, while V, J and clone size come from that table. The profile shows under 1,100,000 clones, around 75% of them singletons. Sequenced input: memory CD4+ T cells sorted from blood. Subset of the sample: CD45RA-negative fraction. The V call is TRBV7-7, the J call TRBJ2-3; D may be TRBD2 (6 bases). The TCR originated in a man aged 18 to 30 in good health. In DNA form, the CDR3 reads TGTGCTAGCAGCCCCGGAGGGCCAAAGAGCACAGATACGCAGTATTTT. It yields the protein CASSPGGPKSTDTQYF.